This passage covers 14 T cell receptor beta chains from one sample sequenced in a study of blood T cell repertoires in COVID-19. Clones were read by immunoSEQ multiplex PCR, and TCRdb kept only the in-frame ones, dropping some. The table shows about 49,000 clones, with 65% to 90% occurring only once. The specimen was peripheral blood. The receptors derive from a woman aged 80 or over with COVID-19, enrolled during active disease.

This sequence joins TRBV6-5 and TRBJ1-1; TRBD1 might be the D (5 bases). The germline V and J ends were trimmed by 6 bases and 3 bases, with 14 bases remaining between them. The germline CDR1 and CDR2 sequences are MNHEY and SVGAGI. CDR3 length: 14 amino acids. CDR3 loop: CASSQGFKDTEAFF. Written as DNA, the CDR3 is TGTGCCAGCAGCCAGGGATTTAAGGACACTGAAGCTTTCTTT.

The J gene is TRBJ2-2, the V gene TRBV4-2, with a tentative D call TRBD1 (5 bases). V was pared by 3 bases and J by 0 bases, with 11 bases between. This CDR3 region has 16 residues. The V gene's germline CDR1 is LGHNA and CDR2 YNFKEQ. This CDR3 reads CASSHDLTANTGELFF. CDR3 nucleotides: TGTGCCAGCAGCCATGACCTGACAGCGAACACCGGGGAGCTGTTTTTT.

The V call is TRBV14, the J call TRBJ2-1; 14 bases are shared with TRBD2. V shed 2 bases, J shed 8 bases, and the junction held 14 bases outside the gene matches. The CDR3 runs 19 residues. The germline gives CDR1 SGHDN, CDR2 FVKESK. This CDR3 reads CASSQFPKGLAGVGDEQFF. DNA for the CDR3: TGTGCCAGCAGCCAATTTCCGAAGGGACTAGCGGGAGTTGGCGATGAGCAGTTCTTC. Together with reference TRBV14 and TRBJ2-1, the CDR3 gives the full variable domain: EAGVTQFPSHSVIEKGQTVTLRCDPISGHDNLYWYRRVMGKEIKFLLHFVKESKQDESGMPNNRFLAERTGGTYSTLKVQPAELEDSGVYFCASSQFPKGLAGVGDEQFFGPGTRLTVL.

The chain has TRBV27 and TRBJ1-2; D might be TRBD1 (5 bases). This CDR3 has 13 residues. Trimming left V 4 bases short and J 4 bases short, with 10 bases between. Germline CDR1 is MNHEY and CDR2 is SMNVEV (reference sequence). The CDR3: CASSSSGFYGYTF. The CDR3 nucleotides are TGTGCCAGCAGTTCCTCAGGGTTCTATGGCTACACCTTC.

This clone was counted a few times. The chain employs TRBV3-1 (or the pseudogene TRBV3-2) and TRBJ1-1; no definite D call. Germline CDR1 reads LGHDT; CDR2 reads YNNKEL (reference sequence). V lost 0 bases and J 7 bases, leaving 9 bases between the germline ends. The CDR3 runs to 13 residues. CDR3 sequence: CASSQEGGVEAFF. The CDR3 DNA reads as TGTGCCAGCAGCCAAGAAGGCGGGGTTGAAGCTTTCTTT.

The genes are TRBV7-9 and TRBJ2-1; maybe TRBD1 (6 bases). The length of the CDR3 is 17 residues. Deletions cut 0 bases from V and 5 bases from J, with 17 bases between. The germline CDR1 and CDR2 sequences are SEHNR and FQNEAQ (reference sequence). The CDR3, as DNA: TGTGCCAGCAGCTTAGCCCCCTCAGGGGCAGCCCACAATGAGCAGTTCTTC. Its translation is CASSLAPSGAAHNEQFF.

The J gene is TRBJ2-7, the V gene TRBV6-2 or TRBV6-3, with TRBD2 matching 8 bases. This CDR3 is 15 amino acids long. Germline V gene sequence: CDR1 MNHEY, CDR2 SVGEGT. The V gene end was trimmed by 4 bases and the J gene end by 6 bases; junction bases not matched to a gene: 11. The CDR3 spells CASSSSGTSFFEQYF. The CDR3 nucleotides are TGTGCCAGCAGTTCATCCGGGACTAGTTTCTTCGAGCAGTACTTC.

V and J are TRBV7-8 and TRBJ1-4; TRBD1 agrees at 7 bases. With V trimmed by 1 base and J by 8 bases, 7 bases remained unmatched. Germline loops: CDR1 SGHVS, CDR2 FQNEAQ. This CDR3 is built from 15 residues. The CDR3 nucleotides read TGTGCCAGCAGCTTAGGGCTAGGGGGCTACGAAAAACTGTTTTTT. The encoded protein is CASSLGLGGYEKLFF.

The CDR3: CASSTSINRELFF. CDR3 bases: TGTGCCAGCAGTACTAGTATTAATAGGGAGCTGTTTTTT. V and J are TRBV12-3 or TRBV12-4 and TRBJ2-2; perhaps TRBD2 as D (5 bases). Trimming took off 5 bases at V and 9 bases at J, with 13 bases between the two ends. This CDR3 contains 13 residues.

The genes are TRBV5-6 and TRBJ1-4; no reliable D call. Germline loops: CDR1 SGHDT, CDR2 YYEEEE. The CDR3 length is 16 residues. V gave up 1 base and J gave up 6 bases, with 16 bases separating them. For the CDR3, the DNA is TGTGCCAGCAGCTTGTTTGGAGCAATACTCGATGAAAAACTGTTTTTT. Translating gives CASSLFGAILDEKLFF.

The chain links TRBV29-1 to TRBJ2-3; maybe TRBD1 (5 bases). Germline CDR1 and CDR2: SQVTM and ANQGSEA. With 4 bases removed from V and 0 bases from J, the gap between germline ends came to 8 bases. The CDR3 is 13 residues long. DNA of the CDR3: TGCAGCGTTGGTTGGGGCAGCACAGATACGCAGTATTTT. Its protein product is CSVGWGSTDTQYF.

The chain uses TRBV11-2 and TRBJ2-5; 8 positions agree with TRBD2. Germline V lookup: CDR1 SGHAT, CDR2 FQNNGV. Trimming at V came to 5 bases and at J to 4 bases, leaving 18 bases not matched to a gene. The CDR3 consists of 18 residues. CDR3 region: CASSPKRSGLALSETQYF. The DNA for the CDR3 is TGTGCCAGCAGCCCCAAGCGGTCAGGACTAGCTTTATCAGAGACCCAGTACTTC.

This clone showed up just a few times. The chain recombines TRBV2 with TRBJ2-7, with 7 bases fitting TRBD1. J gave up 2 bases and V 6 bases, and 1 base lay outside the gene matches. The germline V gene encodes CDR1 SNHLY and CDR2 FYNNEI. This CDR3 has 12 residues. The CDR3: CASRGQTYEQYF. The CDR3 coding sequence is TGTGCCAGCAGGGGACAGACCTACGAGCAGTACTTC.

This clone was observed a few times. J is TRBJ2-2 and V is TRBV7-8; tentative D call: TRBD2 (5 bases). The germline V and J ends were trimmed by 8 bases and 0 bases, with 7 bases remaining between them. This CDR3 contains 13 residues. Germline lookup yields CDR1 SGHVS and CDR2 FQNEAQ. CDR3 DNA: TGTGCCAGCCGGGAACCGAACACCGGGGAGCTGTTTTTT. This sequence encodes CASREPNTGELFF.